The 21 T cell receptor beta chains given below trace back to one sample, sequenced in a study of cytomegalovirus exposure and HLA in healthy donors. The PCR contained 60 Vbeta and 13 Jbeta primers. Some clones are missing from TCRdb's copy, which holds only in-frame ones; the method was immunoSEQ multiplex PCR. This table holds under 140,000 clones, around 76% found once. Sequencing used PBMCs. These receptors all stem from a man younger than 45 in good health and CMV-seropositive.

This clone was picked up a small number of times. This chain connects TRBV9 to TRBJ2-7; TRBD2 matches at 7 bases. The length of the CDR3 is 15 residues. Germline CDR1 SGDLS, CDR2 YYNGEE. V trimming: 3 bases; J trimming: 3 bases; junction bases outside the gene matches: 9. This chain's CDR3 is CASSASIGGSYEQYF. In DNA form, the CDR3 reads TGTGCCAGCAGCGCGTCAATCGGGGGGAGCTACGAGCAGTACTTC.

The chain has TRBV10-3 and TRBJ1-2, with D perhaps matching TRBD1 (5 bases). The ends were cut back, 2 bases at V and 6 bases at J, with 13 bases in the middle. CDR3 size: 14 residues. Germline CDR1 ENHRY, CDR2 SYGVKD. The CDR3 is CAISERGTLDGYTF. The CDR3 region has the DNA TGTGCCATCAGTGAGCGGGGGACCCTGGATGGCTACACCTTC.

This CDR3 reads CASSFGGKAYGYTF. The CDR3 DNA reads as TGTGCCAGCAGTTTTGGTGGTAAAGCCTATGGCTACACCTTC. The chain recombines TRBV28 with TRBJ1-2; D ambiguous. The CDR3 sequence is 14 residues long. The germline CDR1 and CDR2 sequences are MDHEN and SYDVKM. V gave up 3 bases and J gave up 4 bases, with 12 bases separating them.

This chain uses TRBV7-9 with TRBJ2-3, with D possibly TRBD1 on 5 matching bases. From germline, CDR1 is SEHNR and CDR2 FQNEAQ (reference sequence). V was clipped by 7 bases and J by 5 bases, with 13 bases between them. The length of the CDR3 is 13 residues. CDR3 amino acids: CASTQGPRDTQYF. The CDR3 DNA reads TGTGCCAGCACCCAGGGCCCGAGAGATACGCAGTATTTT.

The CDR3, as DNA: TGCGCCAGCAGCCAACATCTAGCGGGGGGTTACGAGCAGTACTTC. It translates to CASSQHLAGGYEQYF. This chain joins TRBV4-3 and TRBJ2-7; 11 positions match TRBD2. Trimming cost V 2 bases and J 4 bases; bases outside gene matches: 4. Germline CDR1 LGHNA, CDR2 YSLEER. CDR3 length: 15 amino acids.

Here the CDR3 reads CASTTQGLAGGEQFF. The CDR3 DNA follows: TGTGCCAGCACTACCCAGGGACTAGCGGGGGGTGAGCAGTTCTTC. The chain employs TRBV27 and TRBJ2-1; 15 nucleotides line up with TRBD2. Trimming removed 7 bases from V and 9 bases from J; junction bases left unmatched: 7. The germline V gene encodes CDR1 MNHEY and CDR2 SMNVEV (reference sequence). The CDR3 is 15 amino acids.

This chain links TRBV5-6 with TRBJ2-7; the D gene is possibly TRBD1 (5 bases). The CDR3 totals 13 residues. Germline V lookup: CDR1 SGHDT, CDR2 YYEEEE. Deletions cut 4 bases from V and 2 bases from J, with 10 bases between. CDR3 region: CASSQDTTYEQYF. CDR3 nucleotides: TGTGCCAGCAGCCAGGACACCACCTACGAGCAGTACTTC.

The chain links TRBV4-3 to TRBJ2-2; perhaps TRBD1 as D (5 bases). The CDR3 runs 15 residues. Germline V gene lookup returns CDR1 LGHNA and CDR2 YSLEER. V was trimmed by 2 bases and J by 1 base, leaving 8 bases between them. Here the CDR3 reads CASSQQRGNTGELFF. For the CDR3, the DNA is TGCGCCAGCAGCCAACAAAGGGGGAACACCGGGGAGCTGTTTTTT.

The CDR3 nucleotides are TGTGCCAGCAAATTGTCCCCCCTCCCCGAGCAGTACTTC. Translation gives CASKLSPLPEQYF. The chain uses TRBV5-6 and TRBJ2-7; D gene uncertain. From germline, CDR1 is SGHDT and CDR2 YYEEEE. The CDR3 runs 13 residues. The V gene lost 6 bases and the J gene lost 6 bases, with 16 bases spanning the gap.

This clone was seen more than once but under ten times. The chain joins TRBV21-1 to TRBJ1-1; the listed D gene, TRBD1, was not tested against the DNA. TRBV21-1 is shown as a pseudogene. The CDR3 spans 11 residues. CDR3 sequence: CASSNSTEAFF. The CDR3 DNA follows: TGTGCCAGCAGCAACAGCACTGAAGCTTTCTTT.

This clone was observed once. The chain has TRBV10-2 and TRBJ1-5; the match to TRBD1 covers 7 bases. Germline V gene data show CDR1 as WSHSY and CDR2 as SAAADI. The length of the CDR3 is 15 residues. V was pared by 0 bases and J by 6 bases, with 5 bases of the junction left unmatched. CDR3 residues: CASSESRRGPQPQHF. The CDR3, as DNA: TGCGCCAGCAGTGAGTCGAGGAGGGGGCCTCAGCCCCAGCATTTT.

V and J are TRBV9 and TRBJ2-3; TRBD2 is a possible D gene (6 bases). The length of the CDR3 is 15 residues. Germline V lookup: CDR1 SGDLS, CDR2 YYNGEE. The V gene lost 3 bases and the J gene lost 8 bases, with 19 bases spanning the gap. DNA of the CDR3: TGTGCCAGCAGCGCAACGGGGGTAGGCCTTGTTACGCAGTATTTT. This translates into CASSATGVGLVTQYF.

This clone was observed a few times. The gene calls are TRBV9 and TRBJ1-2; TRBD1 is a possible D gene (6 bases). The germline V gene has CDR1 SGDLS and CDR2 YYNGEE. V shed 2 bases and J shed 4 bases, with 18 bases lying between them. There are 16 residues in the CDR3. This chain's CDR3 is CASSVIDWGPGYGYTF. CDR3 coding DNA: TGTGCCAGCAGCGTTATTGATTGGGGGCCCGGCTATGGCTACACCTTC.

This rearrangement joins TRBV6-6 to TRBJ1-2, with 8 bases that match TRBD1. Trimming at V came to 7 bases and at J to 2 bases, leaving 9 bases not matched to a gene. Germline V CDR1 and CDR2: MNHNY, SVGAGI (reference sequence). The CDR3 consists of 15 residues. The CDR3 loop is CASTYRTGTNYGYTF. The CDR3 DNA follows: TGTGCCAGCACCTATCGGACAGGGACGAACTATGGCTACACCTTC.

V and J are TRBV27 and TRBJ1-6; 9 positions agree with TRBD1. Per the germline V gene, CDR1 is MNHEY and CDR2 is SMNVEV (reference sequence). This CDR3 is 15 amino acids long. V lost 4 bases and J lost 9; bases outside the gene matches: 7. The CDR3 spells CASSYKGTGFSPLHF. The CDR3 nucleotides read TGTGCCAGCAGTTATAAGGGGACAGGGTTTTCACCCCTCCACTTT.

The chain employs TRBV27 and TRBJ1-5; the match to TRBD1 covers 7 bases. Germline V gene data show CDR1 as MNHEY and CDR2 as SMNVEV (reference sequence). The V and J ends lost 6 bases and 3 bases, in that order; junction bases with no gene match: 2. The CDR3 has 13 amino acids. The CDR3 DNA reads TGTGCCAGCAGCGGGACAGTCAATCAGCCCCAGCATTTT. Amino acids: CASSGTVNQPQHF.

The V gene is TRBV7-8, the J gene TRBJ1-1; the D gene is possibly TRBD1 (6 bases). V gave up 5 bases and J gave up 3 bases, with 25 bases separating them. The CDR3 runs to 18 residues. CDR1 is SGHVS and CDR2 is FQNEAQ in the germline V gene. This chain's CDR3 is CASSLGGRAQSEDTEAFF. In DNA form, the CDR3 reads TGTGCCAGCAGCCTAGGGGGGAGGGCCCAAAGTGAGGACACTGAAGCTTTCTTT.

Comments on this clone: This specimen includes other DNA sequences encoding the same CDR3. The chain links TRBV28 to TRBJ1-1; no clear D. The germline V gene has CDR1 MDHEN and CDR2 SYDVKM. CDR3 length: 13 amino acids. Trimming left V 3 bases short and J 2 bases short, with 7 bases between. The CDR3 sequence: CASSLTGNTEAFF. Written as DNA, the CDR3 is TGTGCCAGCAGTTTGACGGGAAACACTGAAGCTTTCTTT.

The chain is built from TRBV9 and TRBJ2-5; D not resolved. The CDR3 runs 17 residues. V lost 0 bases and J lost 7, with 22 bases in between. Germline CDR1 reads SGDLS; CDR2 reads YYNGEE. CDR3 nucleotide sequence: TGTGCCAGCAGCGTAGCGTCCGACGGGTCACTCTCGGGGACCCAGTACTTC. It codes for CASSVASDGSLSGTQYF.

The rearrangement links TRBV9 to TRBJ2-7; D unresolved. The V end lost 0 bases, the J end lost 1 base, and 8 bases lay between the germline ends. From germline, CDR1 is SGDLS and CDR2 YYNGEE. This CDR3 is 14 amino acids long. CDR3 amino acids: CASSVDISSYEQYF. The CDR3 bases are TGTGCCAGCAGCGTAGATATCAGTTCCTACGAGCAGTACTTC.

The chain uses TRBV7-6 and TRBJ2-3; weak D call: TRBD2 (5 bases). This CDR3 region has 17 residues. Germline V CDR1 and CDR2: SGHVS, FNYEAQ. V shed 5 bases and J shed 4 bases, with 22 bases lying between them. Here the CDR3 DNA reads TGTGCCAGCAGCCCCGTAGGACTCCAATCCATCCCAGATACGCAGTATTTT. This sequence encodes CASSPVGLQSIPDTQYF.